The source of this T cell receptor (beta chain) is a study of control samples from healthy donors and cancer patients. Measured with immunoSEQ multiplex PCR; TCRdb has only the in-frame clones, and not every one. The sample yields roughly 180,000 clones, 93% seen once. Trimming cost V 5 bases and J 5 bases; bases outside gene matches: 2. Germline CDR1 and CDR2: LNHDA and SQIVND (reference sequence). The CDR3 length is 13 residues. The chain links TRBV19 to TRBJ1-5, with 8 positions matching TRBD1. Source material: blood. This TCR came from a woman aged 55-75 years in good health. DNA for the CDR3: TGTGCCAGTAGTCCGACAGGGGATCAGCCCCAGCATTTT. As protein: CASSPTGDQPQHF.